This T cell receptor beta chain originates from a study of blood T cell repertoires in COVID-19. From germline, CDR1 is SGHRS and CDR2 YFSETQ. The V and J ends lost 2 bases and 3 bases, in that order; junction bases with no gene match: 6. The CDR3 consists of 15 residues. TCRdb keeps only in-frame clones here, not all; method: immunoSEQ multiplex PCR. The data show roughly 180,000 clones, 84% seen once. Input material: peripheral blood. The chain employs TRBV5-1 and TRBJ1-2, with 8 positions matching TRBD1. The sequence was obtained from a human donor in a cohort sampled during active COVID-19. CDR3 protein: CASSLRTGGDYGYTF. As DNA, the CDR3 is TGCGCCAGCAGCTTACGTACAGGGGGGGACTATGGCTACACCTTC.